The clone carrying this T cell receptor beta chain showed up just a few times. As yet, its antigen is unknown. Healthy HIV-negative adults with no recent acute infections or vaccinations were recruited as donors. The data were obtained in a study of shared clonotypes between healthy human individuals. At the level of the study: Serving as donors were two women and a few men, whose ages spanned 18 to 49. Findings of the study overall: Generation probability values for non-shared clonotypes were lower than those for clonotypes shared by all four donors.

The CDR3 sequence is 15 residues long. The germline V gene encodes CDR1 MNHNS and CDR2 SASEGT. V was pared by 1 base and J by 0 bases, with 10 bases between. The authors loaded around 200 ng DNA, approximately 30,000 T cell genomes, into sorted-subset replicate PCRs. This table comes from immunoSEQ multiplex PCR, and its TCRdb copy is limited to in-frame clones, with some not included. The top ten hold more than 1.5% of the sample, which has about 680,000 clones, about 74% seen once. V usage is TRBV6-1 and J usage is TRBJ2-7; no clear D. Sequencing was carried out using memory CD4+ T cells sorted from blood. The sample's subset: CD45RA-negative fraction. This receptor was identified in a woman in her thirties in good health. CDR3 sequence reads: CASSEGSYYSYEQYF. CDR3 in DNA: TGTGCCAGCAGTGAAGGTTCCTACTACTCCTACGAGCAGTACTTC.